These T cell receptor beta chains were read from a single sample in a study of OX40 agonist ivuxolimab in advanced cancers. The repertoire was sequenced with immunoSEQ multiplex PCR; TCRdb's copy has only in-frame clones and lacks some. The sample lists under 70,000 clones, around 85% occurring once. Sequencing used CD4+ or CD8+ T cells sorted from blood, obtained in a trial of the OX40 agonist ivuxolimab. Receptors were obtained from an adult with an advanced solid tumor such as melanoma, head and neck, liver or kidney cancer. Each CDR3 is given with its conserved first and last residue.

>TRBJ1-5|TRBV28
CASSPPTGARQPQHF
>TRBJ2-3|TRBV19
CATRPGLGIPDTQYF
>TRBJ2-5|TRBV4-1
CASSQASLGQETQYF
>TRBJ2-5|TRBV11-2
CASSFRGETQYF
>TRBJ2-1|TRBV30
CAWSNKEEQFF
>TRBJ1-5|TRBV28
CASSSESRGYQPQHF
>TRBJ1-2|TRBV30
CAWSVRRDGYTF
>TRBJ2-3|TRBV4-1
CASSQLGPPLGPPDTQYF
>TRBJ1-3|TRBV9
CASSLSGGGNTIYF
>TRBJ2-7|TRBV6-1
CASRERTGGGEQYF
>TRBJ1-2|TRBV5-1
CASSPIMGQTGYTF
>TRBJ2-3|TRBV7-3
CASSLSGRTTDTQYF
>TRBJ1-5|TRBV11-2
CASSLGENQPQHF
>TRBJ1-2|TRBV9
CASSIRAGDYGYTF
>TRBJ1-2|TRBV5-5
CASDSGYGYTF
>TRBJ2-2|TRBV7-9
CASSSLGGLENTGELFF
>TRBJ2-7|TRBV10-3
CAITDRLYEQYF
>TRBJ2-2|TRBV6-1
CASSEPRGMAGSGELFF
>TRBJ1-2|TRBV6-6
CASSTTGGDTNYGYTF
>TRBJ1-5|TRBV27
CASSLQGLSNQPQHF
>TRBJ2-7|TRBV6-5
CASSYAGHSSYEQYF
>TRBJ2-2|TRBV28
CASTLGNTGELFF
>TRBJ2-1|TRBV2
CASSGDRGYNEQFF
>TRBJ2-1|TRBV7-9
CALGGHNEQFF
>TRBJ2-7|TRBV2
CASFRETYEQYF
>TRBJ1-2|TRBV28
CASSRRLYGYTF
>TRBJ2-7|TRBV9
CASSVRSGSEQYF
>TRBJ2-3|TRBV5-1
CASSQGTSLGGTDTQYF
>TRBJ2-3|TRBV19
CASSSGGTTDTQYF
>TRBJ1-5|TRBV7-8
CASSHLQGARRASNQPQHF
>TRBJ1-1|TRBV5-1
CASSPREGGTEAFF
>TRBJ2-7|TRBV15
CATSRDKGVVGEQYF
>TRBJ2-3|TRBV6-5
CASKGLQVTDTQYF
>TRBJ1-3|TRBV15
CATSVLQGLSGNTIYF
>TRBJ1-1|TRBV6-1
CASSETVGTEAFF
>TRBJ2-5|TRBV2
CASTAEETQYF
>TRBJ2-7|TRBV5-5
CASSLDSSPPYEQYF
>TRBJ2-7|TRBV2
CASRRGGTSGTYEQYF
>TRBJ1-1|TRBV29-1
CSVGKATEAFF
>TRBJ2-1|TRBV14
CASSQDRGRSEQFF